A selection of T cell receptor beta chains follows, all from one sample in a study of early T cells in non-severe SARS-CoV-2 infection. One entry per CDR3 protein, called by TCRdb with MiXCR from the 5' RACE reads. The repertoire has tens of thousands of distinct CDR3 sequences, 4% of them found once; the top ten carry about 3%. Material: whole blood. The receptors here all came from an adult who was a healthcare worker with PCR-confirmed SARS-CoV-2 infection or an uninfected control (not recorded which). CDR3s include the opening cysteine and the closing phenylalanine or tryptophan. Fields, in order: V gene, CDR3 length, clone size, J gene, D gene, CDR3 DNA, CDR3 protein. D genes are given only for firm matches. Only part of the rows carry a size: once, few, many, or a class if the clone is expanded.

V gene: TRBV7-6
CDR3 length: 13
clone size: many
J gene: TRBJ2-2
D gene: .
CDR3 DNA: TGTGCCAGCAGTCCGCCTATTCCCGGGGAGCTGTTTTTT
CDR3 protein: CASSPPIPGELFF

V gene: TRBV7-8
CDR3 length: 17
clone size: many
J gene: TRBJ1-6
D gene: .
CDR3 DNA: TGTGCCAGCAGCATCCACCCAGGGGTCTCCTATAATTCACCCCTCCACTTT
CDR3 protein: CASSIHPGVSYNSPLHF

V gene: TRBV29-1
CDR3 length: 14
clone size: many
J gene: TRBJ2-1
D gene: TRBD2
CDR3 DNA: TGCAGCGTCGCGACTAGCGGGAGGAGGAATGAGCAGTTCTTC
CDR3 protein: CSVATSGRRNEQFF

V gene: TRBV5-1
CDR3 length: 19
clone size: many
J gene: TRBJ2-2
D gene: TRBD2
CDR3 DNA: TGCGCCAGCAGCTTGGCGGCTAGCGGGAGTACCGGGGGCACCGGGGAGCTGTTTTTT
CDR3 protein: CASSLAASGSTGGTGELFF

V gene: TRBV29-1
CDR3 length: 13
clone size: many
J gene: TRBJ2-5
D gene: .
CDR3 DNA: TGCAGCGTCCTGGGGCAGAACCAAGAGACCCAGTACTTC
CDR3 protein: CSVLGQNQETQYF

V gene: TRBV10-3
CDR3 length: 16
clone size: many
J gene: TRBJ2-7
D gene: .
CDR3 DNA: TGTGCCATCAGTGAGGGAGGGCAGAAGGGTTTCTACGAGCAGTACTTC
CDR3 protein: CAISEGGQKGFYEQYF

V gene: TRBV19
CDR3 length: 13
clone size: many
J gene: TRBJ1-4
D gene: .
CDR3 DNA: TGTGCCAGTAGTATAGCGCGGAACGAAAAACTGTTTTTT
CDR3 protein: CASSIARNEKLFF

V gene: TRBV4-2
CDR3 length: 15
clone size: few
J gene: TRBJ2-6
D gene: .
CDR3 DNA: TGTGCCAGCAGCCAGACCGCCACTGGGGCCAACGTCCTGACTTTC
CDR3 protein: CASSQTATGANVLTF

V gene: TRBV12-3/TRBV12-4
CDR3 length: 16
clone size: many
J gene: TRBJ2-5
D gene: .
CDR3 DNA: TGTGCCAGCAGTCCATGGGGGGACTCCGAACAAGAGACCCAGTACTTC
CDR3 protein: CASSPWGDSEQETQYF

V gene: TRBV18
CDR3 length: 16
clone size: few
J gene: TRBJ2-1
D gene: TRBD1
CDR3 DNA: TGTGCCAGCTCGTCTGGACAGGGCTCCTCCTACAATGAGCAGTTCTTC
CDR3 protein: CASSSGQGSSYNEQFF

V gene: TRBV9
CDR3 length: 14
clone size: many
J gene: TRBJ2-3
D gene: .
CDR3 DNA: TGTGCCAGCAGCCCCGCCGGGGCAGGAGATACGCAGTATTTT
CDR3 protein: CASSPAGAGDTQYF

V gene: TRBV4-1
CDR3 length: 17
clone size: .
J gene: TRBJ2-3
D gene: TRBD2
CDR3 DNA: TGCGCCAGCAGCCAATCGGTTGGACTAGCGAGGGCAGATACGCAGTATTTT
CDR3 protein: CASSQSVGLARADTQYF

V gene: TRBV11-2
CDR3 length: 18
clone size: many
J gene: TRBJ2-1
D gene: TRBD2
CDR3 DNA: TGTGCCAGCAGCTTAGATCTAGCGGGAGGACGCTCCTACAATGAGCAGTTCTTC
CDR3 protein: CASSLDLAGGRSYNEQFF

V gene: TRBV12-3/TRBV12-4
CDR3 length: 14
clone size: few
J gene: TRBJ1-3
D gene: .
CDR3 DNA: TGTGCCAGCAGTTATATGGGGGCTGGAAACACCATATATTTT
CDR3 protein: CASSYMGAGNTIYF

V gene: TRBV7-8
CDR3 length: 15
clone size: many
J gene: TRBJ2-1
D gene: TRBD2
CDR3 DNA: TGTGCCAGCACTTTGGGGCTAGCGGGACTTAATGAGCAGTTCTTC
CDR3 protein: CASTLGLAGLNEQFF

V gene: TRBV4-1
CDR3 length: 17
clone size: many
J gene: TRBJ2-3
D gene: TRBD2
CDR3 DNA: TGCGCCAGCAGCCTAGGACTAGCGGGGCCGACAAGGGATACGCAGTATTTT
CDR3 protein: CASSLGLAGPTRDTQYF

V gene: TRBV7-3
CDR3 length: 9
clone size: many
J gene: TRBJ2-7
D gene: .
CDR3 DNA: TGTGCCAGCAAGGTCGAGCAGTACTTC
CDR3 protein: CASKVEQYF

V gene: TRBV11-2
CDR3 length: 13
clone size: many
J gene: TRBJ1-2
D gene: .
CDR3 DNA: TGTGCCAGCAGCTGGGAGGGGCTCTATGGCTACACCTTC
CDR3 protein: CASSWEGLYGYTF

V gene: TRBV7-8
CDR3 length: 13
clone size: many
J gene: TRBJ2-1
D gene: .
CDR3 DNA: TGTGCCAGCAGCTTAGTTTCGTACAATGAGCAGTTCTTC
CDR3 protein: CASSLVSYNEQFF

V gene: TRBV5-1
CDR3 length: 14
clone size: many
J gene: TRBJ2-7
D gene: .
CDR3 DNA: TGCGCCAGCAGCTTGGCCTCATGGGGTTACGAGCAGTACTTC
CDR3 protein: CASSLASWGYEQYF

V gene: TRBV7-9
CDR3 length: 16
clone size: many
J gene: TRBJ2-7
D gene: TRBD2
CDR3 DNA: TGTGCCAGCAGCTTAGGCCTAGCGGGAGGGCCGAACGAGCAGTACTTC
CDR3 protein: CASSLGLAGGPNEQYF

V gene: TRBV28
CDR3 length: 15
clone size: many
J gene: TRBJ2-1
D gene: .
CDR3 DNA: TGTGCCAGCAGTTTAGGAGTCCTCCGGGGGAATGAGCAGTTCTTC
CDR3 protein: CASSLGVLRGNEQFF

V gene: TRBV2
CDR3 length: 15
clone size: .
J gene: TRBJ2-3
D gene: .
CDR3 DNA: TGTGCCAGCAGTGAAGGGTGGGAAAGGCCAGATACGCAGTATTTT
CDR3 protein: CASSEGWERPDTQYF

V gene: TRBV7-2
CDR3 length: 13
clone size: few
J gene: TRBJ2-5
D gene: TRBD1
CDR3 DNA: TGTGCCAGCAGCCATGGACAGGGACGGACCCAGTACTTC
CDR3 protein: CASSHGQGRTQYF

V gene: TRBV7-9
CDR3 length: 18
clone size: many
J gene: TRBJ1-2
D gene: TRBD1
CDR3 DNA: TGTGCCAGCAGCTTAAGGGGACAGGGCGTCTGGACTAACTATGGCTACACCTTC
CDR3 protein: CASSLRGQGVWTNYGYTF

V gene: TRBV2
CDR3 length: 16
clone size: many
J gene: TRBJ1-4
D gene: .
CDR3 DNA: TGTGCCAGCAGCAGAAGCGGCCTAGCAACTAATGAAAAACTGTTTTTT
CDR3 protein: CASSRSGLATNEKLFF

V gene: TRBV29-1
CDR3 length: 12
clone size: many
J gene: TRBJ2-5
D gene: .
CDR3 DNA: TGCAGCGTTGATGGAGGGCTCGAGACCCAGTACTTC
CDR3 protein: CSVDGGLETQYF

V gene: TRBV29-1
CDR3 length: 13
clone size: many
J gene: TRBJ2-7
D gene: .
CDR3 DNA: TGCAGCGTCCCCGGACAGAGCTCCTACGAGCAGTACTTC
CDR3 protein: CSVPGQSSYEQYF

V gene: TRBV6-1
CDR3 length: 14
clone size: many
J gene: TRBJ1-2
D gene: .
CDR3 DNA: TGTGCCAGCAGAGTTGACAGCCTAAGGCGGGGCTACACCTTC
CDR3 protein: CASRVDSLRRGYTF

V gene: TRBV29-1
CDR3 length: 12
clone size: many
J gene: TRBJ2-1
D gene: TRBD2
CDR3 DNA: TGCAGCGTTCTAGGACTAGCCATTGAGCAGTTCTTC
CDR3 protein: CSVLGLAIEQFF

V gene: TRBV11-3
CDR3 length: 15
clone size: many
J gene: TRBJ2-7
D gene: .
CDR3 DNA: TGTGCCAGCAGCTTAGGCGCCGGGGCGCACTACGAGCAGTACTTC
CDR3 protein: CASSLGAGAHYEQYF

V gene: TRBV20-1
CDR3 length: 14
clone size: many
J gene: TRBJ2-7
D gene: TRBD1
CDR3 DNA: TGCAGTGCCGCCCAGCGTTTAGGGGGCGACGAGCAGTACTTC
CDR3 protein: CSAAQRLGGDEQYF

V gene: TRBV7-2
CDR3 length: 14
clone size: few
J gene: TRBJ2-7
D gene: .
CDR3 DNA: TGTGCCAGCAGCAGCTACTTGAGCTCCTACGAGCAGTACTTC
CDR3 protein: CASSSYLSSYEQYF